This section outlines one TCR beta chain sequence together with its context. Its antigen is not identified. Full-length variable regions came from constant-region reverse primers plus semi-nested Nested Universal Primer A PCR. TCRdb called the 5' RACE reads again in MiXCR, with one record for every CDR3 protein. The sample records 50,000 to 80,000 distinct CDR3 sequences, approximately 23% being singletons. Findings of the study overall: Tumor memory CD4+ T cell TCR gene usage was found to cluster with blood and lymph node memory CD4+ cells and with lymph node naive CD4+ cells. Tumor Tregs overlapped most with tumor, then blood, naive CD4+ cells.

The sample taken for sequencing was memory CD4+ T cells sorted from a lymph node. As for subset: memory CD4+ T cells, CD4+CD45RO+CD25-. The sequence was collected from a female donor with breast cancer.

CDR3 sequence: CSAKLAEWPNPNTGELFF. DNA of the CDR3: TGCAGTGCTAAACTAGCGGAGTGGCCGAACCCGAACACCGGGGAGCTGTTTTTT. The genes are TRBV20-1 and TRBJ2-2; 8 bases line up with TRBD2. Unmatched junction bases numbered 13, after V lost 4 bases and J lost 0 bases. In germline, CDR1 is DFQATT, CDR2 SNEGSKA (reference sequence). The CDR3 is 18 amino acids.